This passage covers 28 T cell receptor beta chains from one sample sequenced in a study of blood T cell repertoires in COVID-19 (TCRdb year 2020). Preparation of the library involved the immunoSEQ multiplex PCR assay. Imported from immuneACCESS, the table was reduced by TCRdb to in-frame sequences with V and J called. These copies leave out some clones; in studies compared against another copy, an unresolved V gene accounts for under half, and the cause of the remainder is not known. Here the sample has just under 300,000 clones; around nine tenths occur a single time. The ten largest account for around 1.4% of the sample. The sequenced sample was peripheral blood. These receptors all stem from a man aged 65 to 79 with acute or convalescent COVID-19.

The chain has TRBV4-3 and TRBJ1-1; D possibly corresponds to TRBD1 (6 bases). From germline, CDR1 is LGHNA and CDR2 YSLEER. CDR3 length: 14 amino acids. The V and J ends lost 2 bases and 0 bases respectively, with 7 bases between them. In DNA, the CDR3 is TGCGCCAGCAGCCAAACAGGGATGAACACTGAAGCTTTCTTT. Its translation: CASSQTGMNTEAFF.

This clone appeared a few times. The chain carries TRBV27 and TRBJ2-1; no definite D call. In germline, CDR1 is MNHEY, CDR2 SMNVEV (reference sequence). CDR3 length: 15 amino acids. Trimming removed 0 bases from V and 4 bases from J, with 10 bases in between. CDR3 amino acids: CASSLSGRAYNEQFF. CDR3 DNA: TGTGCCAGCAGTTTATCGGGCAGAGCTTACAATGAGCAGTTCTTC.

V usage is TRBV19 and J usage is TRBJ2-4, with D tentatively TRBD1 (6 bases). The CDR3 has 14 amino acids. Trimming pared 4 bases from V and 1 base from J, leaving 8 bases between. From germline, CDR1 is LNHDA and CDR2 SQIVND (reference sequence). CDR3 bases: TGTGCCAGTAGTACTCAGGGGGCCAAAAACATTCAGTACTTC. Amino acids: CASSTQGAKNIQYF. Full variable domain (remainder filled in from reference TRBV19 and TRBJ2-4): DGGITQSPKYLFRKEGQNVTLSCEQNLNHDAMYWYRQDPGQGLRLIYYSQIVNDFQKGDIAEGYSVSREKKESFPLTVTSAQKNPTAFYLCASSTQGAKNIQYFGAGTRLSVL.

This chain links TRBV4-1 with TRBJ2-1; weak D call: TRBD2 (6 bases). The CDR3 is made up of 12 amino acids. Germline lookup yields CDR1 MGHRA and CDR2 YSYEKL. Between the trimmed V and J ends, which lost 9 bases and 6 bases, there was a span of 12 bases. DNA for the CDR3: TGCGCCAGTCAAAGCGGGTTCAATGAGCAGTTCTTC. This encodes CASQSGFNEQFF.

The CDR3 spells CASSNTGLGTEAFF. CDR3 nucleotide sequence: TGTGCCAGTAGTAACACAGGGTTAGGCACTGAAGCTTTCTTT. The V gene is TRBV19, the J gene TRBJ1-1; D may be TRBD1 (6 bases). The germline CDR1 and CDR2 sequences are LNHDA and SQIVND (reference sequence). This CDR3 region has 14 residues. Deletions cut 4 bases from V and 4 bases from J, with 13 bases between.

This clone was seen a single time. This chain connects TRBV3-1 (or the pseudogene TRBV3-2) to TRBJ1-1, with 9 bases identical to TRBD1. The CDR3 is 14 amino acids. The germline V gene encodes CDR1 LGHDT and CDR2 YNNKEL (reference sequence). The junction had 4 bases not matched to a gene; V was cut back by 4 bases and J by 4 bases. CDR3 in amino acids: CASSLDRGGTEAFF. As DNA, the CDR3 is TGTGCCAGCAGCCTGGACAGGGGCGGCACTGAAGCTTTCTTT.

The chain uses TRBV5-1 and TRBJ2-5, with 7 positions matching TRBD2. Germline CDR1 reads SGHRS; CDR2 reads YFSETQ. The CDR3 runs 16 residues. With 5 bases clipped from V and 5 bases from J, the junction kept 15 bases outside the gene matches. The CDR3 spells CASSGGGALPQETQYF. DNA of the CDR3: TGCGCCAGCAGTGGGGGAGGGGCTCTCCCCCAGGAGACCCAGTACTTC.

The V gene is TRBV10-1, the J gene TRBJ1-5; 7 bases match TRBD1. This CDR3 is 18 amino acids long. The V and J ends lost 8 bases and 0 bases, in that order; junction bases with no gene match: 16. Germline V CDR1 and CDR2: WNHNN, SYGVQD (reference sequence). The CDR3 DNA sequence: TGCGCCAGCGAGACCGGACAGGACGTATCTTATAGCAATCAGCCCCAGCATTTT. Its translation: CASETGQDVSYSNQPQHF.

The V and J genes are TRBV4-3 and TRBJ2-2; 8 bases fit TRBD2. The CDR3 consists of 15 residues. Germline lookup yields CDR1 LGHNA and CDR2 YSLEER. Losses at the gene ends were 1 base for V and 5 bases for J; bases not matched to a gene: 3. Here the CDR3 DNA reads TGCGCCAGCAGCCAAGCTAGCGGGTCTACCGGGGAGCTGTTTTTT. This sequence encodes CASSQASGSTGELFF.

The chain employs TRBV5-5 and TRBJ1-1; TRBD1 is a possible D gene (6 bases). The V gene lost 0 bases and the J gene lost 0 bases, with 12 bases spanning the gap. The CDR3 contains 16 residues. The V gene's germline CDR1 is SGHKS and CDR2 YYEKEE (reference sequence). The CDR3 region is CASSLVYGQLNTEAFF. The CDR3 nucleotides are TGTGCCAGCAGCTTGGTGTACGGACAGTTGAACACTGAAGCTTTCTTT.

The rearrangement joins TRBV19 to TRBJ2-7; D may be TRBD1 (6 bases). Germline V gene sequence: CDR1 LNHDA, CDR2 SQIVND (reference sequence). Trimming took off 1 base at V and 4 bases at J, with 11 bases between the two ends. The CDR3 is 14 amino acids. The DNA of the CDR3 is TGTGCCAGTAGTATAGCTAACAGGGCTTACGAGCAGTACTTC. Translation gives CASSIANRAYEQYF.

This chain joins TRBV28 and TRBJ2-7; 9 bases are a match to TRBD2. The CDR3 consists of 15 residues. V lost 5 bases, J lost 1 base, and 6 bases stayed unmatched. The germline gives CDR1 MDHEN, CDR2 SYDVKM. CDR3 DNA: TGTGCCAGCAGTGGTGCTAGCGGGATTTCCTACGAGCAGTACTTC. It translates to CASSGASGISYEQYF.

The genes are TRBV10-3 and TRBJ2-7, with TRBD2 matching over 8 bases. V lost 0 bases and J lost 5; bases outside the gene matches: 6. This CDR3 is 15 amino acids long. Germline CDR1 is ENHRY and CDR2 is SYGVKD. The CDR3 is CAISESPGGANEQYF. As DNA, the CDR3 is TGTGCCATCAGTGAGTCCCCGGGGGGGGCGAACGAGCAGTACTTC.

This chain joins TRBV27 and TRBJ2-7, with 8 bases identical to TRBD2. CDR3 length equals 14 residues. Trimming at V came to 5 bases and at J to 6 bases, leaving 9 bases not matched to a gene. The germline CDR1 and CDR2 sequences are MNHEY and SMNVEV (reference sequence). CDR3 in amino acids: CASSSMGREGEQYF. For the CDR3, the DNA is TGTGCCAGCAGTAGCATGGGCCGGGAGGGCGAGCAGTACTTC.

The V and J genes are TRBV19 and TRBJ2-7, with D possibly matching TRBD2 (5 bases). Germline V gives CDR1 LNHDA, CDR2 SQIVND (reference sequence). V gave up 7 bases and J gave up 7 bases, with 17 bases separating them. CDR3 length: 13 residues. The CDR3 sequence: CASTEAAGVEQYF. In nucleotides, the CDR3 is TGTGCCAGTACAGAAGCAGCCGGGGTAGAGCAGTACTTC.

This chain joins TRBV3-1 (or the pseudogene TRBV3-2) and TRBJ1-6; D is unclear. Germline CDR1 and CDR2: LGHDT and YNNKEL (reference sequence). Trimming took off 1 base at V and 7 bases at J, with 5 bases between the two ends. The CDR3 extends over 13 amino acids. The CDR3 DNA follows: TGTGCCAGCAGCCAAGTAGAGAATTCACCCCTCCACTTT. Amino acids: CASSQVENSPLHF.

The chain is built from TRBV25-1 and TRBJ2-1; 7 nucleotides match TRBD2. The germline V gene encodes CDR1 MGHDK and CDR2 SYGVNS. The CDR3 runs to 12 residues. After removal of 1 base from V and 10 bases from J, the junction contained 1 base not matched to a gene. CDR3 sequence (DNA): TGTGCCAGCAGTGAATTGCGGGGGGAGCAGTTCTTC. Its translation is CASSELRGEQFF.

In DNA form, the CDR3 reads TGTGCCAGCACTTACTCCGGGACAGGGGGATCGGATACGCAGTATTTT. It codes for CASTYSGTGGSDTQYF. The chain recombines TRBV25-1 with TRBJ2-3; 11 bases line up with TRBD1. Per the germline V gene, CDR1 is MGHDK and CDR2 is SYGVNS. V shed 7 bases and J 6 bases; nucleotides not matched to a gene: 12. The CDR3 is made up of 16 amino acids.

This chain joins TRBV19 and TRBJ1-5, with TRBD1 matching over 7 bases. Germline V gene sequence: CDR1 LNHDA, CDR2 SQIVND (reference sequence). V shed 7 bases and J 6 bases; nucleotides not matched to a gene: 9. The length of the CDR3 is 14 residues. This chain's CDR3 is CASTEGAPSQPQHF. In nucleotides, the CDR3 is TGTGCCAGTACCGAGGGGGCTCCGAGTCAGCCCCAGCATTTT.

The V gene is TRBV5-8, the J gene TRBJ2-5, with 10 bases lining up with TRBD1. V trimming: 3 bases; J trimming: 5 bases; junction bases outside the gene matches: 4. Germline values: CDR1 SGHTS, CDR2 YDEGEE. The CDR3 loop spans 14 amino acids. The CDR3 loop is CASSSGQGWETQYF. In DNA form, the CDR3 reads TGTGCCAGCAGCTCGGGACAGGGGTGGGAGACCCAGTACTTC.

The gene calls are TRBV10-2 and TRBJ2-7; the D gene is possibly TRBD1 (5 bases). This CDR3 has 14 residues. Trimming took off 4 bases at V and 0 bases at J, with 10 bases between the two ends. CDR1 WSHSY and CDR2 SAAADI come from the germline V gene. The CDR3 sequence: CASSGTLSSYEQYF. DNA for the CDR3: TGCGCCAGCAGTGGGACACTGAGCTCCTACGAGCAGTACTTC.

The J gene is TRBJ2-7, the V gene TRBV5-5, with 10 bases that match TRBD1. Germline V CDR1 and CDR2: SGHKS, YYEKEE (reference sequence). V gave up 1 base and J gave up 2 bases; unmatched junction bases: 18. CDR3 length equals 20 residues. The CDR3 nucleotides read TGTGCCAGCAGCTTGTCTCGACAGGGGGCAACCCTAGGGCTAACCTACGAGCAGTACTTC. This sequence encodes CASSLSRQGATLGLTYEQYF.

The V and J genes are TRBV6-5 and TRBJ1-1, with 7 bases matching TRBD1. Germline CDR1 is MNHEY and CDR2 is SVGAGI. V dropped 7 bases and J dropped 1; count of bases not matched to a gene: 9. The length of the CDR3 is 15 residues. CDR3 in DNA: TGTGCCAGCACCCCACGACAGGGAGGGAACACTGAAGCTTTCTTT. Amino acid sequence: CASTPRQGGNTEAFF.

The chain couples TRBV19 to TRBJ1-1, with D possibly being TRBD1 (5 bases). The V end was cut by 6 bases, the J end by 2 bases, with 10 bases between. The CDR3 covers 13 residues. Germline values: CDR1 LNHDA, CDR2 SQIVND (reference sequence). The CDR3 reads CASRYDRNTEAFF. Written as DNA, the CDR3 is TGTGCCAGTAGGTATGACAGAAACACTGAAGCTTTCTTT.

This clone was seen a single time. The chain combines TRBV29-1 with TRBJ2-1; TRBD2 matches 8 bases. Germline assignment: CDR1 SQVTM and CDR2 ANQGSEA. The CDR3 totals 13 residues. J was trimmed by 9 bases and V by 3 bases; bases with no gene match: 7. CDR3 protein: CSVEGSGNVEQFF. The CDR3 DNA reads TGCAGCGTTGAGGGTAGCGGGAATGTTGAGCAGTTCTTC.

The gene calls are TRBV7-2 and TRBJ2-7; D remains ambiguous. The CDR3 consists of 15 residues. V lost 0 bases, J lost 0 bases, and 9 bases lay in between. CDR1 is SGHTA, CDR2 FQGNSA, per germline. As DNA, the CDR3 is TGTGCCAGCAGCTTAGCGTCGCTAGACTCCTACGAGCAGTACTTC. Residues: CASSLASLDSYEQYF.

This chain uses TRBV10-3 with TRBJ1-1; 7 bases align to TRBD1. The trim removed 6 bases at V and 0 bases at J, leaving 4 bases unmatched. Germline V lookup: CDR1 ENHRY, CDR2 SYGVKD. This CDR3 has 14 residues. The CDR3 sequence is CAIRVGQLNTEAFF. The CDR3, as DNA: TGTGCCATCAGGGTGGGACAGCTGAACACTGAAGCTTTCTTT.

The chain links TRBV19 to TRBJ1-3, with 7 bases matching TRBD1. The V and J ends lost 8 bases and 0 bases, in that order; junction bases with no gene match: 22. Germline V lookup: CDR1 LNHDA, CDR2 SQIVND (reference sequence). The CDR3 runs to 20 residues. The DNA for the CDR3 is TGTGCCAGTTGGGCCGGGGTGGGGACAGATCTCGCGTACTCTGGAAACACCATATATTTT. Translated: CASWAGVGTDLAYSGNTIYF.